This T cell receptor beta chain emerged from a study of shared clonotypes between healthy human individuals (TCRdb year 2020). In terms of the full investigation: The cohort comprised two women and three men aged 18 to 49 years. For each donor, CD4 naive and CD4 memory were each run on three plates, CD8 naive on two plates, and CD8 memory on one plate. Leukapheresis yielded between about 0.85 and 10 billion PBMCs per donor. To estimate repertoire size and how much clonotype sharing occurs between individuals, the study deeply sequenced the blood TCR repertoires of five healthy adults. Libraries were prepared and TCR repertoires were sequenced by different laboratories using diverse techniques, in order to increase sequencing depth and limit assay-specific biases.

The donors were healthy, HIV-negative adults who had no recently reported acute infections or vaccinations. Only Caucasian adults living in Nashville, Tennessee, USA were represented among the donors. CD4+ T cells were enriched by magnetic negative selection; naive cells were then positively selected on CD45RA, and the negative fraction formed the memory subset. Blood was collected by leukapheresis, and PBMCs were isolated by Ficoll-Histopaque density gradient centrifugation and then cryopreserved in liquid nitrogen vapor phase. Analytical flow cytometry was used to check the purity and quantity of each magnetically sorted T cell population. Genomic DNA was isolated from every sorted fraction and measured by UV absorbance on a Nanodrop 2000c. Including the terminal cysteine and phenylalanine, the CDR3 comprises 17 residues. The read is trimmed to its CDR3 DNA, 51 bases read in frame from base 1. V and J are trimmed by 1 base and 3 bases, and the gene matches miss 5 bases of the junction. Via the germline V gene, CDR1 is SGHTA and CDR2 FQGNSA.

Using the deep immunoSEQ assay, multiplex PCR amplified TCR CDR3 regions from genomic DNA. Genomic DNA extracted from each cell subset was distributed evenly over all wells of several immunoSEQ 96-well plates, and each plate served as one replicate. For sorted subsets, about 210 ng of genomic DNA, equivalent to some 30,000 T cell genomes, went into each replicate PCR. The purified libraries were quantified using a Qubit 3.0 fluorometer, sized with a Bioanalyzer 2100, and then quantified again using the KAPA Library Quantification kit. A separate single-read 150-cycle Illumina NextSeq 550 flow cell was used to sequence each immunoSEQ 96-well plate. The original methods were these. Because only junctional sequences without quality scores were contained in the immunoSEQ output, filtering matching that applied to full-length reads could not be performed. Sequences were annotated with PyIR, a Python wrapper for IgBLAST v1.9, and V/J genes and CDR3 were assigned using IMGT germline references. Reads were removed for weak V/J assignments (E-value above 1e-6), missing CDR3, stop codons, out-of-frame junctions, or ambiguous translated residues. A V3J clonotype was defined by an identical inferred V gene, J gene, and CDR3 amino acid sequence. Percentage overlap between repertoires was computed as shared unique clonotypes divided by the size of the smaller repertoire. Repertoire richness was assessed with RTK rarefaction, the Chao1 estimator, and Recon v2.1 estimates of unobserved clonotypes. OLGA was used to compute generation probabilities for all TCRbeta clonotypes that the gDNA method yielded from a handful of donors. TCRdb re-hosts the immuneACCESS table, in-frame sequences only. Its copies lack some clones; in the studies checked, an unresolved V gene accounts for under half of them, and the cause for the rest is not known. V and J calls and clone size are those listed in that table; D and trimming were worked out from the DNA. Here the sample has around 700,000 clones; roughly 70% occur a single time. 1.8% of the sample goes to the ten largest clones.

The full study reports these points: Compared with non-shared clonotypes, the clonotypes found in all four sorted-subset donors had higher generation probabilities. Pairwise subsampling led to the expectation that sequencing depth would affect the degree of clonotype sharing among donors. Rarefaction of sorted-subset datasets indicated incomplete sequencing despite the large sequencing depth. Sharing across a few donors was observed for approximately 5% of naive CD4, less than 4% of naive CD8, about 2.3% of memory CD4, and approximately 0.41% of memory CD8 clonotypes. Estimated clonotype richness was generally larger for naive than for memory subsets. Sampling was restricted to blood, and TCR repertoires in tissue are likely to differ from TCR repertoires in blood. The small number of donors limited the genetic and exposure-history diversity represented.

In the case of this clone: This clone's antigen is unknown. A much larger clone lies one base from this, so it may be a read error. The same CDR3 also results from other DNA sequences found in this sample.

Source material: memory CD4+ T cells sorted from blood. This specimen's cell subset or site label, per the study, means: CD45RA-negative fraction. The sequence was collected from a woman aged 25 to 39 in good health. The rearranged segments are TRBV7-2 and TRBJ2-1; a stretch of 11 junction bases matches TRBD1. CDR3 region: CASSLDAGTGGYNEQFF. The DNA sequence is as follows: TGTGCCAGCAGCTTAGATGCCGGGACAGGGGGCTACAATGAGCAGTTCTTC.